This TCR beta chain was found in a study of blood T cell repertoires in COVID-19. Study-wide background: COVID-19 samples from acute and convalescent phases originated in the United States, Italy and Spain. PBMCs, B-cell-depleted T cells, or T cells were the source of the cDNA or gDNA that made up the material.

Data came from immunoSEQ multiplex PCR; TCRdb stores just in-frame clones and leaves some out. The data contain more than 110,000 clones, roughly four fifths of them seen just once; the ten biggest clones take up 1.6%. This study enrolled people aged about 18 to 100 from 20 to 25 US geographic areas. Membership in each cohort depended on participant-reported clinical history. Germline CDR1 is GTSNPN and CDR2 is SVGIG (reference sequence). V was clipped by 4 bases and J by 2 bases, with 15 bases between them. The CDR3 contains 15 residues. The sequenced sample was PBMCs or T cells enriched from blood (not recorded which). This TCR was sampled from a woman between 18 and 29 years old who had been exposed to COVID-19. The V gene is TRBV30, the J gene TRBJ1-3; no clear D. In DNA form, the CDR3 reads TGTGCCTGGACCTACGGGTCCAGTCCTGGAAACACCATATATTTT. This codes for CAWTYGSSPGNTIYF.